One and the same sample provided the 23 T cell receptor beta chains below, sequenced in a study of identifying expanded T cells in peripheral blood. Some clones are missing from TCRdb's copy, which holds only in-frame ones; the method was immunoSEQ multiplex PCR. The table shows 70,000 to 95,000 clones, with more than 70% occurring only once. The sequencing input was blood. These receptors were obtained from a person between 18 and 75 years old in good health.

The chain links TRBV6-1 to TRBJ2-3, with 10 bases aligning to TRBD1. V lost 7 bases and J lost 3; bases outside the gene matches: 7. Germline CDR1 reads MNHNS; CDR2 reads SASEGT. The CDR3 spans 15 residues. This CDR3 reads CASNKGTGVTDTQYF. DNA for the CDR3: TGTGCCAGCAACAAGGGGACAGGGGTTACAGATACGCAGTATTTT.

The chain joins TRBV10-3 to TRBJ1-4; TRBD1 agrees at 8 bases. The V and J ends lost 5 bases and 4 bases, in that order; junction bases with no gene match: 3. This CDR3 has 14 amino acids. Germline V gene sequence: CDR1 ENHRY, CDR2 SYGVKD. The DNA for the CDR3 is TGTGCCATCAGTCCGGGACAGGTTAATGAAAAACTGTTTTTT. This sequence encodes CAISPGQVNEKLFF.

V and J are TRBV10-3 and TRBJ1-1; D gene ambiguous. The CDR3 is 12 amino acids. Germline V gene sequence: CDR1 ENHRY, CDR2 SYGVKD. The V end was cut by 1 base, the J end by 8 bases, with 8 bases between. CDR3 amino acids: CAISEFGEEAFF. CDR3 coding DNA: TGTGCCATCAGTGAGTTCGGAGAGGAAGCTTTCTTT.

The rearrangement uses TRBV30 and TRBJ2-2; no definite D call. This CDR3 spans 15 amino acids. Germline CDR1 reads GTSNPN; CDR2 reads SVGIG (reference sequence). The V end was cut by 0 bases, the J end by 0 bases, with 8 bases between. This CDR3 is CAWSVGGTNTGELFF. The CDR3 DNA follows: TGTGCCTGGAGTGTCGGTGGTACGAACACCGGGGAGCTGTTTTTT.

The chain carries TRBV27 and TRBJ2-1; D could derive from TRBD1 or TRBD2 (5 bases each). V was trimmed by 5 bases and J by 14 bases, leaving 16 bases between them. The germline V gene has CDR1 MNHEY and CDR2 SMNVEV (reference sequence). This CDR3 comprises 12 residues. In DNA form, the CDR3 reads TGTGCCAGCAGTCCCGGGACGGAGAAAGAGTTCTTC. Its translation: CASSPGTEKEFF.

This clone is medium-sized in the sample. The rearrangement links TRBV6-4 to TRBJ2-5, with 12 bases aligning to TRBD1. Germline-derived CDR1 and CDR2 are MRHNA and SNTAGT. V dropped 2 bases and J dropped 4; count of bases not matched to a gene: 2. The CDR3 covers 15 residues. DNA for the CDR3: TGTGCCAGCAGTGACGGGACAGGGGGCGCAGAGACCCAGTACTTC. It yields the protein CASSDGTGGAETQYF.

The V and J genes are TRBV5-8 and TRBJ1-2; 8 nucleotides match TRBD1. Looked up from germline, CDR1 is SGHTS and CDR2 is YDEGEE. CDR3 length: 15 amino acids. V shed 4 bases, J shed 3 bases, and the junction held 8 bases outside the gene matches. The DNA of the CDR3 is TGTGCCAGCAGCGATCGACAGGGGCCCTACTATGGCTACACCTTC. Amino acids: CASSDRQGPYYGYTF.

CDR3 region: CASTHRGLDYGYTF. The CDR3 DNA reads as TGTGCCAGTACCCACAGGGGGCTCGACTATGGCTACACCTTC. The chain combines TRBV19 with TRBJ1-2; 9 nucleotides match TRBD1. With 7 bases clipped from V and 3 bases from J, the junction kept 6 bases outside the gene matches. There are 14 residues in the CDR3. From germline, CDR1 is LNHDA and CDR2 SQIVND (reference sequence).

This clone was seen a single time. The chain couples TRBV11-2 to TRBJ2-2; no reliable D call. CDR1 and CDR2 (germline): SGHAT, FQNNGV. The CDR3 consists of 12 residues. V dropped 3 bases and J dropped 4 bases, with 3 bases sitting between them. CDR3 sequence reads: CASSFSTGELFF. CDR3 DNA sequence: TGTGCCAGCAGCTTTAGCACCGGGGAGCTGTTTTTT. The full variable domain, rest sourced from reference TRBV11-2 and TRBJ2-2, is EAGVAQSPRYKIIEKRQSVAFWCNPISGHATLYWYQQILGQGPKLLIQFQNNGVVDDSQLPKDRFSAERLKGVDSTLKIQPAKLEDSAVYLCASSFSTGELFFGEGSRLTVL.

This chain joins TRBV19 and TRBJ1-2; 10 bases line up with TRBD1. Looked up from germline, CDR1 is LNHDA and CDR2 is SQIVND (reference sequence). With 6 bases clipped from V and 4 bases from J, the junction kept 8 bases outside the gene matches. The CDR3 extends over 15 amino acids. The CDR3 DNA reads TGTGCCAGTAGATCCCGGGACAGGGGTGTCTATGGCTACACCTTC. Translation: CASRSRDRGVYGYTF.

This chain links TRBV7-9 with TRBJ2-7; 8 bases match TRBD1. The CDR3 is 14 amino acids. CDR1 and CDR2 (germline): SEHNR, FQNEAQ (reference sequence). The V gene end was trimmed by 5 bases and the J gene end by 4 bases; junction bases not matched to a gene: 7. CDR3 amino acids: CASSRTGWGYEQYF. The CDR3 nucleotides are TGTGCCAGCAGCCGGACAGGGTGGGGATACGAGCAGTACTTC.

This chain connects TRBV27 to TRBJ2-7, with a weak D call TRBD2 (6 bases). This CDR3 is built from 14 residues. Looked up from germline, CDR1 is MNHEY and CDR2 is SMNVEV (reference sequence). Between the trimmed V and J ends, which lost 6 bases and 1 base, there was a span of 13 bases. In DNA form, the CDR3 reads TGTGCCAGCAGGCCTGGCGGGGCGTCCTACGAGCAGTACTTC. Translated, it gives CASRPGGASYEQYF.

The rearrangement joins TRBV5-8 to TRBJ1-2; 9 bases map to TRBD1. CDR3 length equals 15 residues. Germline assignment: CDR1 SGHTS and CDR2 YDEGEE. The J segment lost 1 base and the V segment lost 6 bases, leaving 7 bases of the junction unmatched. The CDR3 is CASNFRQGGNYGYTF. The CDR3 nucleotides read TGTGCCAGCAACTTTCGACAGGGGGGTAACTATGGCTACACCTTC. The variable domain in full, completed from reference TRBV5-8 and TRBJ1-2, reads EAGVTQSPTHLIKTRGQQATLRCSPISGHTSVYWYQQALGLGLQFLLWYDEGEERNRGNFPPRFSGRQFPNYSSELNVNALELEDSALYLCASNFRQGGNYGYTFGSGTRLTVV.

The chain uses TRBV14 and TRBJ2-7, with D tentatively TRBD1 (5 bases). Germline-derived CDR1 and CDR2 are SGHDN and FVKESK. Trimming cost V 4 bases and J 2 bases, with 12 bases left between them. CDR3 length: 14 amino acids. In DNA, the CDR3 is TGTGCCAGCAGCCGCAGTGGGGCCACCTACGAGCAGTACTTC. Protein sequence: CASSRSGATYEQYF. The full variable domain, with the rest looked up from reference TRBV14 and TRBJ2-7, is EAGVTQFPSHSVIEKGQTVTLRCDPISGHDNLYWYRRVMGKEIKFLLHFVKESKQDESGMPNNRFLAERTGGTYSTLKVQPAELEDSGVYFCASSRSGATYEQYFGPGTRLTVT.

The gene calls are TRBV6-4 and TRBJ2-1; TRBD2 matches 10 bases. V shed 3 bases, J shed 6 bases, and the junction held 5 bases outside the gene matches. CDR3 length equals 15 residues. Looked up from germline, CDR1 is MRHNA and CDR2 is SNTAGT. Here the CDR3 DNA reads TGTGCCAGCAGTGAAGGAAGCGGGGGGGCCAATGAGCAGTTCTTC. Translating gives CASSEGSGGANEQFF.

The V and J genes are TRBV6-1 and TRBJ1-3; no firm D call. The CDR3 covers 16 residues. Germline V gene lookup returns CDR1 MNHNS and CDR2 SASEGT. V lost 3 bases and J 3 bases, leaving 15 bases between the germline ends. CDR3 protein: CASSEPRLRGGNTIYF. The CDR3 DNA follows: TGTGCCAGCAGTGAGCCCCGGTTGCGGGGTGGAAACACCATATATTTT.

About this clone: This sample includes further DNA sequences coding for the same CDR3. The CDR3 loop reads CASSPPTEGNTIYF. CDR3 coding DNA: TGTGCCAGCTCACCACCGACAGAGGGAAACACCATATATTTT. The chain carries TRBV18 and TRBJ1-3, with D possibly TRBD1 on 5 matching bases. Per germline, CDR1 KGHSH and CDR2 LQKENI. V was cut by 0 bases and J by 4 bases, with 7 bases left in between. The CDR3 length is 14 residues. Filled out from reference TRBV18 and TRBJ1-3, the complete variable domain reads NAGVMQNPRHLVRRRGQEARLRCSPMKGHSHVYWYRQLPEEGLKFMVYLQKENIIDESGMPKERFSAEFPKEGPSILRIQQVVRGDSAAYFCASSPPTEGNTIYFGEGSWLTVV.

Here the CDR3 DNA reads TGTGCCAGCAGCCCTAGACAGGGCGGTTCACCCCTCCACTTT. Its protein product is CASSPRQGGSPLHF. V and J are TRBV7-9 and TRBJ1-6, with 7 bases that match TRBD1. CDR1 and CDR2 from the germline V gene are SEHNR and FQNEAQ (reference sequence). V was pared by 5 bases and J by 9 bases, with 7 bases of the junction left unmatched. This CDR3 is 14 amino acids long.

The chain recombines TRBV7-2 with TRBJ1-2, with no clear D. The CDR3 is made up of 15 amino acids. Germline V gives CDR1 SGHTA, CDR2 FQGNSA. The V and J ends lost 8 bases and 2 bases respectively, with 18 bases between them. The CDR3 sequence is CASRQFTADNYGYTF. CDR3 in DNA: TGTGCCAGCCGCCAATTCACGGCAGACAACTATGGCTACACCTTC. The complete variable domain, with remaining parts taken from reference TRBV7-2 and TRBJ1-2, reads GAGVSQSPSNKVTEKGKDVELRCDPISGHTALYWYRQSLGQGLEFLIYFQGNSAPDKSGLPSDRFSAERTGGSVSTLTIQRTQQEDSAVYLCASRQFTADNYGYTFGSGTRLTVV.

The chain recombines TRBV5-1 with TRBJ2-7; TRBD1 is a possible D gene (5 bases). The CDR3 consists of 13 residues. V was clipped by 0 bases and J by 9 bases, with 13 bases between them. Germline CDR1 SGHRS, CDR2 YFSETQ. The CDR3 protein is CASSLDGQPPQYF. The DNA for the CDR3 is TGCGCCAGCAGCTTGGATGGACAACCTCCGCAGTACTTC.

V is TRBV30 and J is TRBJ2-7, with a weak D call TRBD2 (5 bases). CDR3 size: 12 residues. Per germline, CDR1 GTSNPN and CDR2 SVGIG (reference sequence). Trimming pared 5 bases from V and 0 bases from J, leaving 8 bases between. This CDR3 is CAWARGSYEQYF. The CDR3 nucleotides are TGTGCCTGGGCCCGGGGCTCCTACGAGCAGTACTTC.

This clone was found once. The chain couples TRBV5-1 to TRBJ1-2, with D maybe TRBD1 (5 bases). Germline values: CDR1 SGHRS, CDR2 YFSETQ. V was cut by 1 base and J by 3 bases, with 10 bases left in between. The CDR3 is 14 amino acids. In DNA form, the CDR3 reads TGCGCCAGCAGCTTGTTGGGGACTGACTATGGCTACACCTTC. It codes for CASSLLGTDYGYTF.

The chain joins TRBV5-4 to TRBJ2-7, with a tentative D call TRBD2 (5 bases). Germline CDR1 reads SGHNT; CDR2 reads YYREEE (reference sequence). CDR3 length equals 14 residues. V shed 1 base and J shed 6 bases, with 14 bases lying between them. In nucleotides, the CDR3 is TGTGCCAGCAGCTTGATCGGGGTTTCAGGCGAGCAGTACTTC. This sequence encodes CASSLIGVSGEQYF.